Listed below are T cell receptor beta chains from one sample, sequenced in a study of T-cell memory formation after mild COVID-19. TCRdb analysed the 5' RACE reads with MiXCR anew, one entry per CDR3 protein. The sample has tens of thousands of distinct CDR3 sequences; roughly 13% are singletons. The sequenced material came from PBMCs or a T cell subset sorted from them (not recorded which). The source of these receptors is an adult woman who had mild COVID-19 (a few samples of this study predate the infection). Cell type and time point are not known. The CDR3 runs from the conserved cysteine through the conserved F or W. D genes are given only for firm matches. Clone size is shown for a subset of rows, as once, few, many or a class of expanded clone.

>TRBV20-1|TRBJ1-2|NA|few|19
TGCAGTGCTAGAGATCGCGGGAAGGCCGCCGGACTTATTAACTATGGCTACACCTTC
CSARDRGKAAGLINYGYTF
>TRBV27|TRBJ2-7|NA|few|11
TGTGCCAGCAAGAATTCCTACGAGCAGTACTTC
CASKNSYEQYF
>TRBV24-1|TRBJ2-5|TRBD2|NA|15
TGTGCCACCAGTGAAATGACTAGCTCCCAAGAGACCCAGTACTTC
CATSEMTSSQETQYF
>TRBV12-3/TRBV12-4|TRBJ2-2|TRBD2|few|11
TGCGGCGGGGGGAACACCGGGGAGCTGTTTTTT
CGGGNTGELFF
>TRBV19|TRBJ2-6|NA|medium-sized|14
TGTGCCAGTAGTACCGGACAGGGGGCCAACGTCCTGACTTTC
CASSTGQGANVLTF
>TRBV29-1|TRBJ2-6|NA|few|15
TGCAGCGTTCGACCACCGGGTTACGAGGCCAACGTCCTGACTTTC
CSVRPPGYEANVLTF
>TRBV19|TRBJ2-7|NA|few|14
TGTGCCAGTAGTATCCGGGTTGCAGCGTACGAGCAGTACTTC
CASSIRVAAYEQYF
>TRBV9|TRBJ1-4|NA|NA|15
TGTGCCAGCAGCGCCCCGGGCGGCTTTGATGAAAAACTGTTTTTT
CASSAPGGFDEKLFF
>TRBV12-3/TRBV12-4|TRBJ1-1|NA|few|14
TGTGCCAGCAGTGGGCGGGCCTGGAACACTGAAGCTTTCTTT
CASSGRAWNTEAFF
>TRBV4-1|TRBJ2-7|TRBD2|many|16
TGCGCCAGCAGCCTGCAAGTAGCGGGGGAGTACTACGAGCAGTACTTC
CASSLQVAGEYYEQYF
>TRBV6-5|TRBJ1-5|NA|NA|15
TGTGCCAGCAGTCCCCGGGACGGTTGGGATCAGCCCCAGCATTTT
CASSPRDGWDQPQHF
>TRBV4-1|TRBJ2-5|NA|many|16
TGCGCCAGCAGCCAAGAGGATTCCGGGGGCCAAGAGACCCAGTACTTC
CASSQEDSGGQETQYF
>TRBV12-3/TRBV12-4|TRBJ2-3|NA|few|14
TGTGCCAGCAGTTTCACCAGGAGCACAGATACGCAGTATTTT
CASSFTRSTDTQYF
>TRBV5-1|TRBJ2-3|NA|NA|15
TGCGCCAGCAGCTTGGCCAGGGGACGTGGAGATACGCAGTATTTT
CASSLARGRGDTQYF
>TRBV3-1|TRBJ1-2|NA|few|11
TGTGCCAGCAGCCATGGGGACGGCTACACCTTC
CASSHGDGYTF
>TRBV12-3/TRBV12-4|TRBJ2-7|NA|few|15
TGTGCCAGCAGTCTAGGGACCATGAGCTCCTACGAGCAGTACTTC
CASSLGTMSSYEQYF
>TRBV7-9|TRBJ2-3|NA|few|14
TGTGCCAGCAGCTCCCCAGGGATCACAGATACGCAGTATTTT
CASSSPGITDTQYF
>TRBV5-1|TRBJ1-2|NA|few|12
TGCGCCAGCAGGCCGGGGGACTATGGCTACACCTTC
CASRPGDYGYTF
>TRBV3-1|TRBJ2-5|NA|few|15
TGTGCCAGCAGCCAAGGTCTTGGGGGAGCCGAGACCCAGTACTTC
CASSQGLGGAETQYF
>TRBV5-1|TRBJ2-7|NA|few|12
TGCGCCAGCAGCTTAGTGGGGGACGAGCAGTACTTC
CASSLVGDEQYF
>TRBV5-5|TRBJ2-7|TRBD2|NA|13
TGTGCCAGCAGTACTAGCGGGTCCTACGAGCAGTACTTC
CASSTSGSYEQYF
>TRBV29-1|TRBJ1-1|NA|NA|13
TGCAGCGCTGCGCAGGGGACGAACACTGAAGCTTTCTTT
CSAAQGTNTEAFF
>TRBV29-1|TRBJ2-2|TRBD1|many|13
TGCAGCGTCGACAGGGGGCAGACCGGGGAGCTGTTTTTT
CSVDRGQTGELFF
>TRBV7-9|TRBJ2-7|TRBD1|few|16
TGTGCCAGCAGCTTAGCGCCCGGGACAGAGACCTACGAGCAGTACTTC
CASSLAPGTETYEQYF
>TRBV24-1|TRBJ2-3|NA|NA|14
TGTGCCACCAGTTTCCCAGGGAGCGCAGATACGCAGTATTTT
CATSFPGSADTQYF
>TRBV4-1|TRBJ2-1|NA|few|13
TGCGCCAGCAGCCGAGTCATTCAGGGGGAGCAGTTCTTC
CASSRVIQGEQFF
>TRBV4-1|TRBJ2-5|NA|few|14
TGCGCCAGCAGCCCCGGACCTACCGAAGAGACCCAGTACTTC
CASSPGPTEETQYF
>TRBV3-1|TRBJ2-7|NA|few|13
TGTGCCAGCAGCCAAGGCAGCTGGCTCGAGCAGTACTTC
CASSQGSWLEQYF
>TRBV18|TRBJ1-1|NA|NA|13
TGTGCCAGCTCACCACAGTTGGACACTGAAGCTTTCTTT
CASSPQLDTEAFF
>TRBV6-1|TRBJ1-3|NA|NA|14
TGTGCCAGCAGTGTTGGGGGCGATGGAAACACCATATATTTT
CASSVGGDGNTIYF
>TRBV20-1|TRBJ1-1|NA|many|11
TGCAGTGCCCTGATTAACACTGAAGCTTTCTTT
CSALINTEAFF
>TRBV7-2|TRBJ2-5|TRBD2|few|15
TGTGCCAGCAGCTTAAGCGGGGGGCCCGGGGAGACCCAGTACTTC
CASSLSGGPGETQYF
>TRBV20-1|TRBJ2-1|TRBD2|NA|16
TGCAGTGCTATACCCCTGGGAGCGGGAGGCCACAATGAGCAGTTCTTC
CSAIPLGAGGHNEQFF
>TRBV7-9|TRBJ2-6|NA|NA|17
TGTGCCAGCAGCTTGGGTCGTTCGGTGGCTGGGGCCAACGTCCTGACTTTC
CASSLGRSVAGANVLTF
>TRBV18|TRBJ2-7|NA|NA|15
TGTGCCAGCTCACCGAGGGACGGGCGCTTCTACGAGCAGTACTTC
CASSPRDGRFYEQYF
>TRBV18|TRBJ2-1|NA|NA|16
TGTGCCAGCTCACTCCAGGGCCAGGACTTATACAATGAGCAGTTCTTC
CASSLQGQDLYNEQFF
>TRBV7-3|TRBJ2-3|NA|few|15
TGTGCCAGCAGCTTAATCACGGGCGCAGGGGATACGCAGTATTTT
CASSLITGAGDTQYF
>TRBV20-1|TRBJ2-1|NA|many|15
TGCAGTGCTAGAGATAGGGCCGACCCATACAATGAGCAGTTCTTC
CSARDRADPYNEQFF
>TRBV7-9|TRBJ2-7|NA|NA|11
TGTGCCAGCAGCCCCCGCCACGAGCAGTACTTC
CASSPRHEQYF
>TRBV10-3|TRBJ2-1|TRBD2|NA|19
TGTGCCATCAGTGAGCCGACGCGGACTAGCGGAGCAAACTACAATGAGCAGTTCTTC
CAISEPTRTSGANYNEQFF
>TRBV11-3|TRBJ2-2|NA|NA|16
TGTGCCAGCAGCGCCAAGAGCCGAGGGTGGACCGGGGAGCTGTTTTTT
CASSAKSRGWTGELFF